This passage covers 27 T cell receptor beta chains from one sample sequenced in a study of Graves' ophthalmopathy and Graves' hyperthyroidism. The authors amplified TCR beta CDR3 regions from RNA transcripts. The first-round RT-PCR employed HTBI primers together with the Qiagen OneStep RT-PCR kit. A multiplex PCR was then performed as the second round. MiXCR was run by TCRdb on the multiplex PCR reads, yielding one entry per CDR3 protein. This table has about 740,000 distinct CDR3 sequences, 40% appearing once. The sample comprised peripheral blood. The receptors derive from an adult man with Graves' ophthalmopathy.

This chain connects TRBV15 to TRBJ2-6; no clear D. The CDR3 has 17 residues. Looked up from germline, CDR1 is LNHNV and CDR2 is YYDKDF (reference sequence). V lost 0 bases and J lost 4, with 13 bases in between. This CDR3 is CATSRDARPSGANVLTF. In DNA form, the CDR3 reads TGTGCCACCAGCAGAGATGCGAGGCCCTCAGGGGCCAACGTCCTGACTTTC.

About this clonotype: This sequence may be a read error, since a much larger clone differs from it by one base. The V gene is TRBV10-3, the J gene TRBJ2-7, with D possibly TRBD2 on 5 matching bases. Trimming removed 3 bases at V and 5 bases at J, with 11 bases between. Germline-derived CDR1 and CDR2 are ENHRY and SYGVKD. This CDR3 has 13 residues. The CDR3 reads CAISDGVLDEQYF. CDR3 DNA: TGTGCCATCAGTGACGGGGTATTAGACGAGCAGTACTTC.

The chain carries TRBV9 and TRBJ2-5; weak D call: TRBD2 (5 bases). The CDR3 totals 15 residues. Germline V gene data show CDR1 as SGDLS and CDR2 as YYNGEE. V lost 4 bases to trimming and J lost 0 bases, with 13 bases between them. The CDR3 reads CASSSLGGYQETQYF. The DNA for the CDR3 is TGTGCCAGCAGCTCCTTAGGAGGCTACCAAGAGACCCAGTACTTC.

The V gene is TRBV2, the J gene TRBJ1-4; D may be TRBD1 (6 bases). Germline V gene lookup returns CDR1 SNHLY and CDR2 FYNNEI. V lost 5 bases to trimming and J lost 5 bases, with 18 bases between them. The CDR3 is 16 residues long. The CDR3 reads CASSTGTGGPNEKLFF. Written as DNA, the CDR3 is TGTGCCAGCAGTACCGGGACGGGGGGCCCAAATGAAAAACTGTTTTTT.

This chain connects TRBV20-1 to TRBJ2-7; D is ambiguous. The CDR3 length is 13 residues. Per the germline V gene, CDR1 is DFQATT and CDR2 is SNEGSKA (reference sequence). The DNA for the CDR3 is TGCGCCAGCAGCCAAGACATCCGCTACGAGCAGTACTTC. This codes for CASSQDIRYEQYF.

Comment on this clonotype: One end of the junction varies from germline; a read error may be responsible. This chain uses TRBV2 with TRBJ2-5, with D maybe TRBD1 (8 bases). The CDR3 spans 21 residues. Germline V gene sequence: CDR1 SNHLY, CDR2 FYNNEI. CDR3 bases: TGTGCCACCAGTGATCCCGGGACAGGAACCACCGGGGGGCAATTCGGAGAGACCCAGTACTTC. This translates into CATSDPGTGTTGGQFGETQYF.

Worth noting for this clonotype: A much larger clone lies one base from this, so it may be a read error. The rearrangement links TRBV15 to TRBJ2-6, with D perhaps TRBD2 (5 bases). The V end lost 1 base, the J end lost 1 base, and 5 bases lay between the germline ends. This CDR3 contains 15 residues. The germline V gene has CDR1 LNHNV and CDR2 YYDKDF (reference sequence). CDR3 in DNA: TGTGCCACCAGCAGAGGAGGGTCTGGGGCCAACGTCCTGACTTTC. This encodes CATSRGGSGANVLTF.

The chain links TRBV2 to TRBJ2-3; possible D gene TRBD1, 5 bases. Trimming removed 7 bases from V and 0 bases from J, with 14 bases in between. The germline V gene has CDR1 SNHLY and CDR2 FYNNEI. The CDR3 is 15 amino acids. CDR3 region: CASTDRAGSTDTQYF. DNA of the CDR3: TGTGCCAGCACGGATCGGGCAGGGAGCACAGATACGCAGTATTTT.

This clonotype was seen a few times. The rearrangement links TRBV7-9 to TRBJ1-2, with a tentative D call TRBD1 (6 bases). The ends were cut back, 5 bases at V and 4 bases at J, with 14 bases in the middle. This CDR3 contains 14 residues. Germline V gives CDR1 SEHNR, CDR2 FQNEAQ (reference sequence). The CDR3 region has the DNA TGTGCCAGCAGCCTGGGGGCAGCTGGCTATGGCTACACCTTC. Translated, it gives CASSLGAAGYGYTF.

About this clonotype itself: A junction end diverges from the germline sequence, so it may reflect a read error. This CDR3 reads CASRGPGTGGFGNTIYF. In DNA form, the CDR3 reads TGTGCCAGCAGGGGGCCGGGGACAGGGGGCTTTGGAAACACCATATATTTT. The V call is TRBV10-2, the J call TRBJ1-3; 12 nucleotides align to TRBD1. The V gene's germline CDR1 is WSHSY and CDR2 SAAADI. The CDR3 covers 17 residues.

The chain recombines TRBV25-1 with TRBJ1-5; D ambiguous. The CDR3 is 17 amino acids. CDR1 is MGHDK and CDR2 is SYGVNS in the germline V gene. With 6 bases removed from V and 3 bases from J, the gap between germline ends came to 21 bases. CDR3: CASSLSLPGPDNQPQHF. The CDR3 bases are TGTGCCAGCAGCTTGTCACTACCCGGACCTGACAATCAGCCCCAGCATTTT.

This sequence joins TRBV2 and TRBJ2-5; 10 nucleotides line up with TRBD2. V dropped 9 bases and J dropped 9; count of bases not matched to a gene: 25. The length of the CDR3 is 18 residues. Germline CDR1 and CDR2: SNHLY and FYNNEI. CDR3 sequence reads: CASLERLAGVNLQMAQYF. CDR3 sequence (DNA): TGTGCCAGTCTTGAGAGGCTAGCGGGAGTCAACCTCCAAATGGCCCAGTACTTC.

The chain joins TRBV5-4 to TRBJ2-7; 9 bases map to TRBD1. The CDR3 covers 13 residues. The trim removed 4 bases at V and 5 bases at J, leaving 4 bases unmatched. Germline values: CDR1 SGHNT, CDR2 YYREEE (reference sequence). The CDR3 DNA reads TGTGCCAGCAGCCGGGACAGGGACAACGAGCAGTACTTC. Protein product: CASSRDRDNEQYF.

This clonotype was counted ten times or more. The rearrangement joins TRBV3-1 to TRBJ1-1, with D hard to call. CDR1 is LGHDT, CDR2 YNNKEL, per germline (reference sequence). Trimming pared 0 bases from V and 6 bases from J, leaving 5 bases between. This CDR3 is built from 12 residues. This CDR3 is CASSQDVAEAFF. The CDR3 nucleotides are TGTGCCAGCAGCCAAGATGTCGCTGAAGCTTTCTTT.

This chain joins TRBV11-2 and TRBJ2-7, with TRBD1 matching over 10 bases. The CDR3 sequence is 15 residues long. Germline V CDR1 and CDR2: SGHAT, FQNNGV. J lost 7 bases, V lost 5 bases, and 11 bases had no gene match. CDR3 coding DNA: TGTGCCAGCAGCCTGCCGGGACAGGGGTCGCAAGAGCAGTACTTC. Its protein is CASSLPGQGSQEQYF.

This chain uses TRBV20-1 with TRBJ1-1; no definite D call. There are 12 residues in the CDR3. Trimming left V 1 base short and J 6 bases short, with 9 bases between. CDR1 DFQATT and CDR2 SNEGSKA come from the germline V gene (reference sequence). Written as DNA, the CDR3 is TGCAGTGCTAGAGGATATGCCTCTGAAGCTTTCTTT. Translation gives CSARGYASEAFF.

V usage is TRBV7-9 and J usage is TRBJ2-5; no definite D call. Trimming took 0 bases from V and 3 from J, leaving 8 bases between them. The germline V gene has CDR1 SEHNR and CDR2 FQNEAQ (reference sequence). The CDR3 loop spans 14 amino acids. CDR3 nucleotide sequence: TGTGCCAGCAGCTTAGCGCTCGGTGAAGAGACCCAGTACTTC. Its protein product is CASSLALGEETQYF.

The gene calls are TRBV19 and TRBJ2-2; TRBD1 aligns across 7 bases. Per the germline V gene, CDR1 is LNHDA and CDR2 is SQIVND (reference sequence). Trimming took 6 bases from V and 5 from J; bases not matched to a gene: 9. The CDR3 length is 15 residues. The CDR3 loop is CASRVTGFSTGELFF. The CDR3 coding sequence is TGTGCCAGTAGGGTGACAGGGTTTAGTACCGGGGAGCTGTTTTTT.

The J gene is TRBJ2-7, the V gene TRBV11-1, with TRBD1 matching 9 bases. Looked up from germline, CDR1 is SGHAT and CDR2 is FQDESV (reference sequence). Unmatched junction bases numbered 6, after V lost 5 bases and J lost 4 bases. The CDR3 spans 14 residues. The CDR3 protein is CASSNRGRWYEQYF. For the CDR3, the DNA is TGTGCCAGCAGCAACAGGGGGCGTTGGTACGAGCAGTACTTC.

This clonotype was found many times. The chain has TRBV2 and TRBJ1-6; D ambiguous. The CDR3 runs to 16 residues. Germline CDR1 is SNHLY and CDR2 is FYNNEI. Trimming stripped 3 bases from V and 6 bases from J, with 15 bases between. CDR3 nucleotide sequence: TGTGCCAGCAGTGACCCCGCGGGATCTCTTAATTCACCCCTCCACTTT. It codes for CASSDPAGSLNSPLHF. The full variable domain, completed using reference TRBV2 and TRBJ1-6, is EPEVTQTPSHQVTQMGQEVILRCVPISNHLYFYWYRQILGQKVEFLVSFYNNEISEKSEIFDDQFSVERPDGSNFTLKIRSTKLEDSAMYFCASSDPAGSLNSPLHFGNGTRLTVT.

This clonotype has a handful of counts. At one boundary the junction diverges from the germline segment, which might be a read error. This chain connects TRBV7-2 to TRBJ1-2; the D gene is possibly TRBD1 (5 bases). Germline lookup yields CDR1 SGHTA and CDR2 FQGNSA. The length of the CDR3 is 14 residues. In DNA, the CDR3 is TGCGCCAGCAGCCAGCCAACAGGACTCTATGGCTACACCTTC. This codes for CASSQPTGLYGYTF. The full variable domain, completed using reference TRBV7-2 and TRBJ1-2, is GAGVSQSPSNKVTEKGKDVELRCDPISGHTALYWYRQSLGQGLEFLIYFQGNSAPDKSGLPSDRFSAERTGGSVSTLTIQRTQQEDSAVYLCASSQPTGLYGYTFGSGTRLTVV.

Comment on this clonotype: No conserved phenylalanine or tryptophan ends this CDR3, so it is likely a read error. This chain joins TRBV6-2 or TRBV6-3 and TRBJ2-5; D possibly uses TRBD1 or TRBD2 (5 bases each). This CDR3 is built from 15 residues. Germline V gene data show CDR1 as MNHEY and CDR2 as SVGEGT. Trimming left V 5 bases short and J 1 base short, with 14 bases between. The CDR3 nucleotides read TGTGCCAGCAGTGAAGAAGAGGGGTTCCAAGAGACCCAGTACCTC. Its translation is CASSEEEGFQETQYL.

V usage is TRBV20-1 and J usage is TRBJ2-5; possible D gene TRBD2, 6 bases. Trimming took off 0 bases at V and 7 bases at J, with 9 bases between the two ends. The CDR3 loop spans 12 amino acids. CDR1 and CDR2 (germline): DFQATT, SNEGSKA (reference sequence). The CDR3 DNA reads as TGCAGTGCTAGAGATGGGGGGAGGACCCAGTACTTC. Translating gives CSARDGGRTQYF.

There are a few counts of this clonotype. The chain combines TRBV2 with TRBJ1-5; 10 bases match TRBD1. This CDR3 is 15 amino acids long. The V gene end was trimmed by 2 bases and the J gene end by 7 bases; junction bases not matched to a gene: 5. Germline V CDR1 and CDR2: SNHLY, FYNNEI. For the CDR3, the DNA is TGTGCCAGCAGTGAAAGGGGACAGGGGCGGCAGCCCCAGCATTTT. Translating it yields CASSERGQGRQPQHF.

As concerns this clonotype: One base away lies a much larger clone, so this may be a sequencing read error. The CDR3 DNA follows: TGTGCCAGCAGCTTAGAACCGAGGGGGAACACTGAAGCTTTCTTT. Protein: CASSLEPRGNTEAFF. This chain links TRBV7-6 with TRBJ1-1; D may be TRBD1 (5 bases). This CDR3 is 15 amino acids long. Germline V gives CDR1 SGHVS, CDR2 FNYEAQ. Trimming removed 1 base from V and 1 base from J, with 10 bases in between.

With regard to this clonotype: One base away lies a much larger clone, so this may be a sequencing read error. The gene calls are TRBV10-3 and TRBJ1-1; D is possibly TRBD1 (5 bases). Between the trimmed V and J ends, which lost 4 bases and 2 bases, there was a span of 14 bases. Germline CDR1 is ENHRY and CDR2 is SYGVKD. The CDR3 runs 15 residues. The CDR3 coding sequence is TGTGCCATCAGTGGGGGCACCAGCCTTAACACTGAAGCTTTCTTT. It translates to CAISGGTSLNTEAFF.

The rearrangement joins TRBV11-2 to TRBJ1-3; D call uncertain. Germline CDR1 and CDR2: SGHAT and FQNNGV. V lost 1 base, J lost 0 bases, and 10 bases lay in between. The length of the CDR3 is 16 residues. The CDR3 loop reads CASSLGWTVSGNTIYF. For the CDR3, the DNA is TGTGCCAGCAGCTTAGGGTGGACGGTCTCTGGAAACACCATATATTTT.